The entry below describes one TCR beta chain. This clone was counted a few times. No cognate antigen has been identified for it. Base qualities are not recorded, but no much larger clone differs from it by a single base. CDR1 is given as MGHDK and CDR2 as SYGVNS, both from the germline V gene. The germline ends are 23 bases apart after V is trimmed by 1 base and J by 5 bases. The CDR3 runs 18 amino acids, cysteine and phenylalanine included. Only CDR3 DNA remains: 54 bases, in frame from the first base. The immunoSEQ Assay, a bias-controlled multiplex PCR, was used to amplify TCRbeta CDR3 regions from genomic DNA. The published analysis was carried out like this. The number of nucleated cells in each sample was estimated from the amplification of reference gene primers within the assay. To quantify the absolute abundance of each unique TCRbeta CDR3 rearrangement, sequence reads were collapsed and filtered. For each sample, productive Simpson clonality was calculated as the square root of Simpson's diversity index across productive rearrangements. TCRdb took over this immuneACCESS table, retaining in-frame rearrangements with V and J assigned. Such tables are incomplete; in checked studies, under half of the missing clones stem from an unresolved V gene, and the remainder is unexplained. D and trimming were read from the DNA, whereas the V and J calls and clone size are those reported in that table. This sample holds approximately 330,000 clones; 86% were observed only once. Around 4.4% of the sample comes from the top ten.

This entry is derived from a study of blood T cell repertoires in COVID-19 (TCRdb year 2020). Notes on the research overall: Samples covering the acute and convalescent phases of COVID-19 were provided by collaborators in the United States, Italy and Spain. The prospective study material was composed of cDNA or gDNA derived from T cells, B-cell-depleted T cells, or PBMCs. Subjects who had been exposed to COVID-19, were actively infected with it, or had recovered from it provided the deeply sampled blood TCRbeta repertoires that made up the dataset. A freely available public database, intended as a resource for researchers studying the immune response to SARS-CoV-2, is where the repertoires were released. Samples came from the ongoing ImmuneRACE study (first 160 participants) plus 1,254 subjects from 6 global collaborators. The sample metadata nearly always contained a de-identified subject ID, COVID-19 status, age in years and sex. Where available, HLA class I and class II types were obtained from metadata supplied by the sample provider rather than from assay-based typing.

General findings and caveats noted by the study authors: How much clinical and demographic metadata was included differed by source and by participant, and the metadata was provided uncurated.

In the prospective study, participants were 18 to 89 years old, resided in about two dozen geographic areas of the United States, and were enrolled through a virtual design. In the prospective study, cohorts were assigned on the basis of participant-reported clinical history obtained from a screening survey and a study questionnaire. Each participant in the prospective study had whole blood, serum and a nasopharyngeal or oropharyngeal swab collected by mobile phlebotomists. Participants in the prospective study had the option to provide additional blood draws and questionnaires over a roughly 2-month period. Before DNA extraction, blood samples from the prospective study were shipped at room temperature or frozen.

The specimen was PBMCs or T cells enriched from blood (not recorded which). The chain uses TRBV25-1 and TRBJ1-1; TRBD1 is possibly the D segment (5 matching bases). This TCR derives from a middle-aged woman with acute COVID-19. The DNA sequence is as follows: TGTGCCAGCAGTGAATTCTTATCCCCCAGGGAGGCGAGAACTGAAGCTTTCTTT. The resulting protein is CASSEFLSPREARTEAFF.